These 6 T cell receptor beta chains originate from one sample sequenced in a study of T cells in Graves' hyperthyroidism and ophthalmopathy. It was RNA transcripts that yielded the amplified TCR beta CDR3 regions. HTBI primers were employed in a first-round RT-PCR of the TCR CDR3. One entry per CDR3 protein results from TCRdb running MiXCR on the multiplex PCR reads. Of over 250,000 distinct CDR3 sequences detected, 25% to 30% appear once; the ten largest clones hold more than 25%. Sequencing was done on a sample of blood. The source is a man between 40 and 49 years old with Graves' hyperthyroidism that later progressed to Graves' ophthalmopathy.

The V and J genes are TRBV6-1 and TRBJ2-5; 8 bases are shared with TRBD1. CDR1 is MNHNS, CDR2 SASEGT, per germline. J lost 2 bases, V lost 9 bases, and 8 bases had no gene match. CDR3 length: 14 amino acids. The CDR3 nucleotides read TGTGCCAGAGAGAGCACAGGGGGACAAGAGACCCAGTACTTC. This codes for CARESTGGQETQYF.

The chain has TRBV6-1 and TRBJ2-5; 13 nucleotides match TRBD2. The CDR3 is made up of 16 amino acids. Germline CDR1 reads MNHNS; CDR2 reads SASEGT. The V segment lost 4 bases and the J segment 4 bases; nucleotides outside the gene matches: 6. The CDR3 DNA is TGTGCCAGCAGTGCCCGGACTAGCGGGGGAAGAGAGACCCAGTACTTC. This translates into CASSARTSGGRETQYF.

This clonotype was counted many times. V is TRBV18 and J is TRBJ2-7, with 8 bases lining up with TRBD1. V was pared by 5 bases and J by 2 bases, with 5 bases of the junction left unmatched. The germline V gene encodes CDR1 KGHSH and CDR2 LQKENI. The CDR3 loop spans 14 amino acids. CDR3: CASSIQGGAYEQYF. Written as DNA, the CDR3 is TGTGCCAGCTCAATACAGGGGGGAGCCTACGAGCAGTACTTC.

This chain connects TRBV12-5 to TRBJ1-5; D unresolved. The germline gives CDR1 LGHNT, CDR2 FRNRAP. Between the trimmed V and J ends, which lost 2 bases and 1 base, there was a span of 18 bases. This CDR3 region has 18 residues. This chain's CDR3 is CASGLYPTDSWSNQPQHF. CDR3 nucleotides: TGTGCTAGTGGTTTGTATCCAACGGACTCTTGGAGCAATCAGCCCCAGCATTTT. Complete variable domain (other parts from reference TRBV12-5 and TRBJ1-5): DARVTQTPRHKVTEMGQEVTMRCQPILGHNTVFWYRQTMMQGLELLAYFRNRAPLDDSGMPKDRFSAEMPDATLATLKIQPSEPRDSAVYFCASGLYPTDSWSNQPQHFGDGTRLSIL.

This clonotype was recorded at least ten times. The chain uses TRBV19 and TRBJ2-2; a weak D match, TRBD1 (6 bases). The CDR3 sequence is 14 residues long. The germline V and J ends were trimmed by 3 bases and 5 bases, with 10 bases remaining between them. Germline-derived CDR1 and CDR2 are LNHDA and SQIVND (reference sequence). The CDR3 coding sequence is TGTGCCAGTAGTATTGGGGGCCGAACCGGGGAGCTGTTTTTT. Its protein is CASSIGGRTGELFF.

This clonotype has ten or more counts. V gene TRBV7-9 combines with J gene TRBJ2-5, with a tentative D call TRBD2 (5 bases). The CDR3 has 17 residues. V lost 5 bases to trimming and J lost 2 bases, with 21 bases between them. The germline V gene encodes CDR1 SEHNR and CDR2 FQNEAQ (reference sequence). CDR3 DNA: TGTGCCAGCAGCCCTTCCCGACTATCGGGGTCACAAGAGACCCAGTACTTC. Translating it yields CASSPSRLSGSQETQYF.